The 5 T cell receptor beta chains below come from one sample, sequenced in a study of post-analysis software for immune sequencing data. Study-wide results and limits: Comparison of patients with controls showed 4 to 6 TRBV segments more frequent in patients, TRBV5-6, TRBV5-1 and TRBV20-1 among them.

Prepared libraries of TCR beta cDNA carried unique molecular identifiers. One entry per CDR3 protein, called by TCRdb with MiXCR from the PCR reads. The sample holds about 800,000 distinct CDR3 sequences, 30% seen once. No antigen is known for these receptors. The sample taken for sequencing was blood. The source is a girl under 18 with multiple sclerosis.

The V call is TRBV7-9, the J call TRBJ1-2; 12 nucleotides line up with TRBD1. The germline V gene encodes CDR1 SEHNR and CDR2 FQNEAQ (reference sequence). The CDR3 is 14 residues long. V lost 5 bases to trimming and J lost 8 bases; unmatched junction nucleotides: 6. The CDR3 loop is CASSPGQGALGYTF. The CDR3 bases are TGTGCCAGCAGCCCGGGACAGGGGGCGCTCGGCTACACCTTC.

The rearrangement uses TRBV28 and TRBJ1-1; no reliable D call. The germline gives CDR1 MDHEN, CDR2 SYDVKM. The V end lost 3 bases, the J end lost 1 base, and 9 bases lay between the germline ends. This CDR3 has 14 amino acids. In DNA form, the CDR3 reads TGTGCCAGCAGTTTCACCCCTTGGAACACTGAAGCTTTCTTT. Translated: CASSFTPWNTEAFF.

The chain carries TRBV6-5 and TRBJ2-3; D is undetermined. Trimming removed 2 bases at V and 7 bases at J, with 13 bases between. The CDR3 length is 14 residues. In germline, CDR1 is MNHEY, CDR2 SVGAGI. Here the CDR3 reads CASSYGKVGNTQYF. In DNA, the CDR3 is TGTGCCAGCAGTTACGGGAAGGTCGGAAATACGCAGTATTTT.

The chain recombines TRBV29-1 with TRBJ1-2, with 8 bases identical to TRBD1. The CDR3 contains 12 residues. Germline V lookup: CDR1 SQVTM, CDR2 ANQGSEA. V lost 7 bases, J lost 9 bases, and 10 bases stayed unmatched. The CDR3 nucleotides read TGCAGCGCCGTAGGACAGGGCGCTAGCTACACCTTC. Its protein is CSAVGQGASYTF.

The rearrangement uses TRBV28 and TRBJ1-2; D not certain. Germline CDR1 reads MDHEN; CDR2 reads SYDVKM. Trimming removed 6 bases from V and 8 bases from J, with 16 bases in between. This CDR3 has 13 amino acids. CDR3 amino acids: CASSPTTDGGYTF. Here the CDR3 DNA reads TGTGCCAGCAGCCCTACGACCGACGGGGGCTACACCTTC.